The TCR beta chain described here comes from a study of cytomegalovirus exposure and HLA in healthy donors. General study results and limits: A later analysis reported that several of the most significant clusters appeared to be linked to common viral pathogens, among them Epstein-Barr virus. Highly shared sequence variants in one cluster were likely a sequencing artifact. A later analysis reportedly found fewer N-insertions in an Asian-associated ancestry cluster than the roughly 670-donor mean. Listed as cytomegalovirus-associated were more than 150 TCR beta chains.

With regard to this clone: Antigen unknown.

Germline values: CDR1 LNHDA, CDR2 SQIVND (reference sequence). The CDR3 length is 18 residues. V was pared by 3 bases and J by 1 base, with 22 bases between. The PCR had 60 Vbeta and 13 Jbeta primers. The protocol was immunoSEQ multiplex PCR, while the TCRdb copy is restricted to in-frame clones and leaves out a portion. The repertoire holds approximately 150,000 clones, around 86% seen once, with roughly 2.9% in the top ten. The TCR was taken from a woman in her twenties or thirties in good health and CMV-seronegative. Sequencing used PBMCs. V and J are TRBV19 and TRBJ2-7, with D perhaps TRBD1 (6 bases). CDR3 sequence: CASSIEKLGPRGSYEQYF. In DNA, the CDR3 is TGTGCCAGTAGTATCGAGAAACTGGGACCGAGGGGGTCCTACGAGCAGTACTTC.